The 8 T cell receptor beta chains below were found in one sample sequenced in a study of blood T cell repertoires in COVID-19. The repertoire was sequenced with immunoSEQ multiplex PCR; TCRdb's copy has only in-frame clones and lacks some. The sample has hundreds of thousands of clones, around 85% seen once. The sequenced material came from peripheral blood. The receptor set was obtained from a woman older than 75 with acute or convalescent COVID-19.

The rearrangement uses TRBV7-9 and TRBJ2-1; D gene ambiguous. This CDR3 contains 17 residues. Trimming took 2 bases from V and 2 from J, leaving 16 bases between them. Germline-derived CDR1 and CDR2 are SEHNR and FQNEAQ (reference sequence). The CDR3 DNA follows: TGTGCCAGCAGCTTAACGGAAGGTGGAGCAGCCTACAATGAGCAGTTCTTC. Translation: CASSLTEGGAAYNEQFF.

The chain couples TRBV11-2 to TRBJ2-3, with D possibly being TRBD1 (7 bases). This CDR3 is 14 amino acids long. V was trimmed by 1 base and J by 4 bases, leaving 9 bases between them. Germline CDR1 SGHAT, CDR2 FQNNGV. This chain's CDR3 is CASSLGRGADTQYF. DNA of the CDR3: TGTGCCAGCAGCTTAGGCAGGGGGGCAGATACGCAGTATTTT.

This chain connects TRBV11-3 to TRBJ2-1; TRBD2 is a possible D gene (5 bases). V gave up 5 bases and J gave up 3 bases, with 11 bases separating them. The CDR3 runs to 14 residues. Looked up from germline, CDR1 is SGHNT and CDR2 is YENEEA. CDR3 amino acids: CASSPPGFYNEQFF. CDR3 nucleotides: TGTGCCAGCAGCCCACCGGGATTCTACAATGAGCAGTTCTTC.

This clone was recorded once. V usage is TRBV5-6 and J usage is TRBJ1-2, with 12 bases fitting TRBD1. CDR1 and CDR2 from the germline V gene are SGHDT and YYEEEE. V shed 4 bases and J 8 bases; nucleotides not matched to a gene: 6. The CDR3 loop spans 14 amino acids. CDR3 sequence: CASSPGQGAWGYTF. DNA for the CDR3: TGTGCCAGCAGCCCGGGACAGGGGGCTTGGGGCTACACCTTC.

The chain combines TRBV10-3 with TRBJ1-4, with D maybe TRBD1 (6 bases). CDR1 ENHRY and CDR2 SYGVKD come from the germline V gene. V shed 2 bases and J shed 1 base, with 14 bases lying between them. CDR3 length equals 17 residues. The CDR3 here is CAISEGKTGGTNEKLFF. CDR3 nucleotide sequence: TGTGCCATCAGTGAGGGAAAGACAGGCGGAACTAATGAAAAACTGTTTTTT.

The rearrangement uses TRBV5-1 and TRBJ2-1; 9 bases map to TRBD2. Germline V gives CDR1 SGHRS, CDR2 YFSETQ. The CDR3 loop spans 15 amino acids. V lost 4 bases to trimming and J lost 1 base; unmatched junction nucleotides: 3. CDR3 amino acids: CASSNSGGSYNEQFF. The CDR3 nucleotides read TGCGCCAGCAGCAATAGCGGGGGATCCTACAATGAGCAGTTCTTC. Full variable domain (remainder filled in from reference TRBV5-1 and TRBJ2-1): KAGVTQTPRYLIKTRGQQVTLSCSPISGHRSVSWYQQTPGQGLQFLFEYFSETQRNKGNFPGRFSGRQFSNSRSEMNVSTLELGDSALYLCASSNSGGSYNEQFFGPGTRLTVL.

The V call is TRBV5-1, the J call TRBJ2-2; D possibly corresponds to TRBD2 (6 bases). CDR1 SGHRS and CDR2 YFSETQ come from the germline V gene. V was trimmed by 0 bases and J by 4 bases, leaving 16 bases between them. This CDR3 region has 17 residues. The CDR3 here is CASSLAGLARGTGELFF. In DNA form, the CDR3 reads TGCGCCAGCAGCTTGGCCGGTCTAGCGAGGGGCACCGGGGAGCTGTTTTTT.

The V call is TRBV19, the J call TRBJ2-7; 11 bases agree with TRBD2. The CDR3 sequence is 14 residues long. Germline V CDR1 and CDR2: LNHDA, SQIVND (reference sequence). V was clipped by 6 bases and J by 2 bases; unmatched bases: 3. The CDR3 nucleotides read TGTGCCAGTAGAACTAGCGGGGGTCCCTACGAGCAGTACTTC. The encoded protein is CASRTSGGPYEQYF.